A single sample gave rise to the 13 T cell receptor beta chains below, sequenced in a study of shared clonotypes between healthy human individuals. Some clones are missing from TCRdb's copy, which holds only in-frame ones; the method was immunoSEQ multiplex PCR. The sample carries some 800,000 clones, 80% to 95% recorded once. Naivety among CD8 cells was defined by CD45RO negativity and positive CCR7 selection, thereby excluding terminally differentiated effector memory CD45RA+ cells. Material: naive CD8+ T cells sorted from blood. These receptors were taken from a man aged 30 to 39 in good health.

The sample holds a few counts of this clone. The CDR3: CASSAADYEQYF. The CDR3 DNA reads TGTGCCAGCAGCGCAGCCGACTACGAGCAGTACTTC. The chain combines TRBV7-9 with TRBJ2-7; D is unclear. The CDR3 has 12 amino acids. Trimming cost V 5 bases and J 3 bases, with 8 bases left between them. CDR1 is SEHNR and CDR2 is FQNEAQ in the germline V gene (reference sequence).

V gene TRBV27 combines with J gene TRBJ2-7; 9 nucleotides agree with TRBD2. CDR1 is MNHEY, CDR2 SMNVEV, per germline (reference sequence). The CDR3 spans 14 residues. V lost 8 bases to trimming and J lost 2 bases; unmatched junction nucleotides: 7. The CDR3 protein is CASQGAGGTYEQYF. CDR3 bases: TGTGCCAGCCAGGGAGCGGGAGGAACCTACGAGCAGTACTTC.

As regards this clone: Other DNA sequences from this sample encode an identical CDR3 as well. This rearrangement joins TRBV6-5 to TRBJ2-7; tentative D call: TRBD1 (7 bases). Trimming pared 6 bases from V and 1 base from J, leaving 10 bases between. Germline values: CDR1 MNHEY, CDR2 SVGAGI. This CDR3 has 13 amino acids. CDR3 protein: CASSPGGSYEQYF. DNA for the CDR3: TGTGCCAGCAGCCCAGGGGGGTCCTACGAGCAGTACTTC.

In its sample, this clone was seen once. Other DNA sequences in this sample translate to the same CDR3. This chain's CDR3 is CSVPTNTEAFF. For the CDR3, the DNA is TGCAGCGTCCCGACAAACACTGAAGCTTTCTTT. J is TRBJ1-1 and V is TRBV29-1; D not certain. Germline values: CDR1 SQVTM, CDR2 ANQGSEA. The CDR3 covers 11 residues. V was clipped by 6 bases and J by 2 bases, with 7 bases between them.

The chain has TRBV5-4 and TRBJ1-2, with a possible D match to TRBD1 (6 bases). This CDR3 is built from 15 residues. Germline CDR1 reads SGHNT; CDR2 reads YYREEE (reference sequence). The V and J ends lost 3 bases and 0 bases respectively, with 12 bases between them. The CDR3 DNA reads as TGTGCCAGCAGCTGGACGGGGACACCTAACTATGGCTACACCTTC. It translates to CASSWTGTPNYGYTF.

The chain uses TRBV7-9 and TRBJ2-1; a weak D match, TRBD1 (6 bases). This CDR3 has 15 amino acids. Trimming cost V 6 bases and J 8 bases, with 20 bases left between them. CDR1 and CDR2 (germline): SEHNR, FQNEAQ (reference sequence). CDR3: CASRHTGTAGDEQFF. Written as DNA, the CDR3 is TGTGCCAGCAGGCACACAGGGACGGCTGGGGATGAGCAGTTCTTC.

The rearrangement joins TRBV7-2 to TRBJ2-7; 8 positions agree with TRBD2. This CDR3 is built from 15 residues. Losses at the gene ends were 0 bases for V and 6 bases for J; bases not matched to a gene: 7. Germline V gives CDR1 SGHTA, CDR2 FQGNSA. CDR3 amino acids: CASSLALGTSAEQYF. The CDR3 nucleotides are TGTGCCAGCAGCTTAGCCCTCGGGACTAGTGCCGAGCAGTACTTC.

This clone appeared once. The chain links TRBV11-2 to TRBJ1-3; 8 bases are shared with TRBD1. V lost 5 bases, J lost 7 bases, and 7 bases stayed unmatched. The CDR3 is made up of 14 amino acids. Germline CDR1 and CDR2: SGHAT and FQNNGV. The CDR3 is CASSIPGDRNTIYF. The CDR3 region has the DNA TGTGCCAGCAGCATCCCCGGGGACAGGAACACCATATATTTT.

The genes are TRBV28 and TRBJ2-5; 7 bases map to TRBD1. V dropped 6 bases and J dropped 4; count of bases not matched to a gene: 8. CDR3 length: 14 residues. CDR1 and CDR2 from the germline V gene are MDHEN and SYDVKM. The DNA for the CDR3 is TGTGCCAGCAGGATTAGACAGGGTACAGAGACCCAGTACTTC. Protein product: CASRIRQGTETQYF.

This chain uses TRBV30 with TRBJ1-2; no firm D call. CDR3 length: 11 amino acids. Germline CDR1 reads GTSNPN; CDR2 reads SVGIG (reference sequence). Trimming shortened V by 5 bases and J by 2 bases, and 6 bases separated the two germline ends. The CDR3 region has the DNA TGTGCCTGGGAAGAAAACTATGGCTACACCTTC. Its translation: CAWEENYGYTF.

V gene TRBV5-4 combines with J gene TRBJ1-2; 8 bases align to TRBD1. V dropped 4 bases and J dropped 10; count of bases not matched to a gene: 15. The germline gives CDR1 SGHNT, CDR2 YYREEE (reference sequence). This CDR3 is built from 15 residues. For the CDR3, the DNA is TGTGCCAGCAGCCATCCGGGACAGGACCCTCTTGCCTACACCTTC. Translated, it gives CASSHPGQDPLAYTF.

The chain has TRBV4-3 and TRBJ2-1; 11 bases match TRBD2. Trimming removed 0 bases from V and 8 bases from J; junction bases left unmatched: 9. CDR1 and CDR2 (germline): LGHNA, YSLEER. The CDR3 loop spans 17 amino acids. DNA for the CDR3: TGCGCCAGCAGCCAAGATCGTAGCGGGAGGGCCGCAGATGAGCAGTTCTTC. Translation gives CASSQDRSGRAADEQFF.

This chain joins TRBV2 and TRBJ1-2; D ambiguous. This CDR3 is built from 14 residues. Looked up from germline, CDR1 is SNHLY and CDR2 is FYNNEI. Trimming removed 4 bases at V and 6 bases at J, with 15 bases between. CDR3 in DNA: TGTGCCAGCAGTGGAGGACGAGTGCAAGATGGCTACACCTTC. It yields the protein CASSGGRVQDGYTF.